Below, 6 T cell receptor beta chains from the same sample are listed, as sequenced in a study of cytomegalovirus exposure and HLA in healthy donors. This PCR relied on a set of 60 Vbeta primers and 13 Jbeta primers. TCRdb's copy holds only in-frame clones and misses some; the assay was immunoSEQ multiplex PCR. The table gives tens of thousands of clones; the top ten clones make up around 12% of it. The specimen was PBMCs. The receptors were sampled from a man aged 18 to 30 in good health and CMV-seropositive.

The V call is TRBV5-6, the J call TRBJ1-2, with D uncertain. This CDR3 region has 11 residues. Germline assignment: CDR1 SGHDT and CDR2 YYEEEE. V gave up 1 base and J gave up 7 bases, with 5 bases separating them. CDR3 amino acids: CASSLNGGYTF. The CDR3 DNA sequence: TGTGCCAGCAGCTTGAACGGTGGCTACACCTTC.

The DNA for the CDR3 is TGTGCCACTAACAGGGGAACTAACTATGGCTACACCTTC. It is translated as CATNRGTNYGYTF. The gene calls are TRBV19 and TRBJ1-2; 7 bases match TRBD1. This CDR3 has 13 amino acids. Germline assignment: CDR1 LNHDA and CDR2 SQIVND (reference sequence). V was pared by 10 bases and J by 0 bases, with 5 bases of the junction left unmatched. Filled out from reference TRBV19 and TRBJ1-2, the complete variable domain reads DGGITQSPKYLFRKEGQNVTLSCEQNLNHDAMYWYRQDPGQGLRLIYYSQIVNDFQKGDIAEGYSVSREKKESFPLTVTSAQKNPTAFYLCATNRGTNYGYTFGSGTRLTVV.

The chain carries TRBV27 and TRBJ1-1; D unresolved. V lost 6 bases and J lost 8, with 10 bases in between. Germline V CDR1 and CDR2: MNHEY, SMNVEV (reference sequence). The CDR3 is 11 amino acids. CDR3 nucleotides: TGTGCCAGCAGGTGGTCGGGGGAAGCTTTCTTT. This codes for CASRWSGEAFF.

The J gene is TRBJ1-2, the V gene TRBV7-8; the match to TRBD1 covers 8 bases. Germline-derived CDR1 and CDR2 are SGHVS and FQNEAQ. The trim removed 2 bases at V and 0 bases at J, leaving 8 bases unmatched. The CDR3 contains 17 residues. The CDR3 protein is CASSLWAQGEANYGYTF. CDR3 in DNA: TGTGCCAGCAGCTTATGGGCACAGGGGGAAGCTAACTATGGCTACACCTTC.

This chain uses TRBV27 with TRBJ2-7, with D hard to call. Germline V gene data show CDR1 as MNHEY and CDR2 as SMNVEV (reference sequence). V was shortened by 5 bases and J by 2 bases, with 7 bases between the two germline ends. The CDR3 is 12 residues long. CDR3 loop: CASSRGAYEQYF. For the CDR3, the DNA is TGTGCCAGCAGTAGAGGAGCCTACGAGCAGTACTTC.

The J gene is TRBJ1-1, the V gene TRBV5-4, with unresolved D. CDR1 is SGHNT, CDR2 YYREEE, per germline (reference sequence). The V and J ends lost 1 base and 7 bases respectively, with 5 bases between them. The CDR3 has 11 amino acids. CDR3 nucleotide sequence: TGTGCCAGCAGCTTGCGCAGTGAAGCTTTCTTT. The encoded protein is CASSLRSEAFF.